This is a list of T cell receptor beta chains from one sample in a study of cytomegalovirus exposure and HLA in healthy donors. Clones were read by immunoSEQ multiplex PCR, and TCRdb kept only the in-frame ones, dropping some. The sample shows over 100,000 clones, 77% of them seen only once. The sample was PBMCs. The receptors shown here come from a male donor in good health and CMV-seropositive. The CDR3 runs from the conserved cysteine through the conserved F or W. Fields, in order: CDR3 DNA, CDR3 protein, V gene, D gene, clone size, J gene. The D gene is left open where the match is weak. Clone size is not always given. Where it is, it says once, few, many or a class for expanded clones.

CDR3nt: TGTGCCAGCAGCTTACCCGGACAGGGGGTGACGAGCTCCTACAATGAGCAGTTCTTC
CDR3aa: CASSLPGQGVTSSYNEQFF
v_gene: TRBV7-3
d_gene: TRBD1
abundance: NA
j_gene: TRBJ2-1

CDR3nt: TGTGCCAGCTCGGACAGAAGCTCTGGAAACACCATATATTTT
CDR3aa: CASSDRSSGNTIYF
v_gene: TRBV11-3
d_gene: NA
abundance: NA
j_gene: TRBJ1-3

CDR3nt: TGTGCCAGCAGCCGACAGGGCGACGCTGAAGCTTTCTTT
CDR3aa: CASSRQGDAEAFF
v_gene: TRBV6-1
d_gene: TRBD1
abundance: NA
j_gene: TRBJ1-1

CDR3nt: TGTGCCAGCAGACTTACAAGGCTCGGGGAGACCCAGTACTTC
CDR3aa: CASRLTRLGETQYF
v_gene: TRBV6-5
d_gene: NA
abundance: NA
j_gene: TRBJ2-5

CDR3nt: TGTGCCAGCACCCCGTACCTAGCGAGAAACAATGAGCAGTTCTTC
CDR3aa: CASTPYLARNNEQFF
v_gene: TRBV2
d_gene: NA
abundance: NA
j_gene: TRBJ2-1

CDR3nt: TGTGCCACCAGCAGAGGCGGACAGAGTAATGAAAAACTGTTTTTT
CDR3aa: CATSRGGQSNEKLFF
v_gene: TRBV15
d_gene: NA
abundance: NA
j_gene: TRBJ1-4

CDR3nt: TGTGCCAGCAGTTACCTGGGGGCTAGCGGGACGGCTGAGCAGTTCTTC
CDR3aa: CASSYLGASGTAEQFF
v_gene: TRBV6-5
d_gene: TRBD2
abundance: once
j_gene: TRBJ2-1

CDR3nt: TGTGCCAGCAGCCCCGAAGTTGGACAGGACTATGGCTACACCTTC
CDR3aa: CASSPEVGQDYGYTF
v_gene: TRBV6-4
d_gene: TRBD1
abundance: NA
j_gene: TRBJ1-2

CDR3nt: TGTGCCAGCAGTGTCACCAGGGATGGCTACACCTTC
CDR3aa: CASSVTRDGYTF
v_gene: TRBV28
d_gene: NA
abundance: NA
j_gene: TRBJ1-2

CDR3nt: TGTTCCAGCAGCTCGACAGGGGGCGGAGGGGCTTTCTTT
CDR3aa: CSSSSTGGGGAFF
v_gene: TRBV7-9
d_gene: TRBD1
abundance: few
j_gene: TRBJ1-1

CDR3nt: TGTTCCAGCAGCGGAGTCGCAGATACGCAGTATTTT
CDR3aa: CSSSGVADTQYF
v_gene: TRBV7-9
d_gene: NA
abundance: once
j_gene: TRBJ2-3

CDR3nt: TGTGCCAGCAGCCCCAACGGACTAGCGGGGGGATTTAGATCCTACAATGAGCAGTTCTTC
CDR3aa: CASSPNGLAGGFRSYNEQFF
v_gene: TRBV7-3
d_gene: TRBD2
abundance: NA
j_gene: TRBJ2-1

CDR3nt: TGTGCCAGCAGCCCCGACAGCCTTTACGAGCAGTACTTC
CDR3aa: CASSPDSLYEQYF
v_gene: TRBV6-5
d_gene: NA
abundance: NA
j_gene: TRBJ2-7

CDR3nt: TGTGCCAGCAGCTTGAAGGAGGGAAACACCATATATTTT
CDR3aa: CASSLKEGNTIYF
v_gene: TRBV5-4
d_gene: NA
abundance: NA
j_gene: TRBJ1-3

CDR3nt: TGTGCCAGCAGCGCCGGTGCGGTAGGCTATGGCTACACCTTC
CDR3aa: CASSAGAVGYGYTF
v_gene: TRBV9
d_gene: NA
abundance: NA
j_gene: TRBJ1-2

CDR3nt: TGTTCCAGCAGCTTAGTGGGAGGAACTAATGAAAAACTGTTTTTT
CDR3aa: CSSSLVGGTNEKLFF
v_gene: TRBV7-9
d_gene: NA
abundance: NA
j_gene: TRBJ1-4

CDR3nt: TGTGCCAGCAGCGTACAGGGCTTGTGGTCCGGGGAGCTGTTTTTT
CDR3aa: CASSVQGLWSGELFF
v_gene: TRBV6-1
d_gene: NA
abundance: NA
j_gene: TRBJ2-2

CDR3nt: TGTGCCAGCAGCTTAGCAAGAGGACTAGCGGGAGAGACCCAGTACTTC
CDR3aa: CASSLARGLAGETQYF
v_gene: TRBV7-2
d_gene: TRBD2
abundance: NA
j_gene: TRBJ2-5

CDR3nt: TGTGCCAGTAGTACAGGGGACTCTGGAAACACCATATATTTT
CDR3aa: CASSTGDSGNTIYF
v_gene: TRBV19
d_gene: NA
abundance: NA
j_gene: TRBJ1-3

CDR3nt: TGTGCCAGCTCACCACGGCACAGGGGGTTTAGCAATCAGCCCCAGCATTTT
CDR3aa: CASSPRHRGFSNQPQHF
v_gene: TRBV18
d_gene: TRBD1
abundance: NA
j_gene: TRBJ1-5

CDR3nt: TGTGCCAGCAGCCCTCAGACTGCAGCGGGAACTGAAGCTTTCTTT
CDR3aa: CASSPQTAAGTEAFF
v_gene: TRBV7-2
d_gene: NA
abundance: NA
j_gene: TRBJ1-1

CDR3nt: TGTGCCAGCGTACAGTACGTAGGTGGCTACACCTTC
CDR3aa: CASVQYVGGYTF
v_gene: TRBV21-1
d_gene: NA
abundance: NA
j_gene: TRBJ1-2

CDR3nt: TGTGCCAGCAGCTCAATGGCGGGGTACGGTTCACCCCTCCACTTT
CDR3aa: CASSSMAGYGSPLHF
v_gene: TRBV7-9
d_gene: NA
abundance: NA
j_gene: TRBJ1-6

CDR3nt: TGTGCCAGCAGAAAAGTGGGGGGACTTAACTATGGCTACACCTTC
CDR3aa: CASRKVGGLNYGYTF
v_gene: TRBV5-6
d_gene: NA
abundance: NA
j_gene: TRBJ1-2

CDR3nt: TGTGCCAGCAGCACACACAGGGGAGCTGACGGCCTGACTTTC
CDR3aa: CASSTHRGADGLTF
v_gene: TRBV9
d_gene: TRBD1
abundance: once
j_gene: TRBJ2-6

CDR3nt: TGTGCCAGCAGTTTAGTTCCCCGGACTAGCGGGAGGGACTGGTATTCCTACGAGCAGTACTTC
CDR3aa: CASSLVPRTSGRDWYSYEQYF
v_gene: TRBV27
d_gene: TRBD2
abundance: NA
j_gene: TRBJ2-7

CDR3nt: TGTGCCAGCAGCACAACGGACAGCTACGAGCAGTACTTC
CDR3aa: CASSTTDSYEQYF
v_gene: TRBV11-3
d_gene: NA
abundance: few
j_gene: TRBJ2-7

CDR3nt: TGTGCCAGCAGTACCACTTTTGATAATCAGCCCCAGCATTTT
CDR3aa: CASSTTFDNQPQHF
v_gene: TRBV28
d_gene: NA
abundance: once
j_gene: TRBJ1-5

CDR3nt: TGTTCCAGCAGCCCACGACTAGCGGGAGGGGGACATGAGCAGTTCTTC
CDR3aa: CSSSPRLAGGGHEQFF
v_gene: TRBV7-9
d_gene: TRBD2
abundance: NA
j_gene: TRBJ2-1

CDR3nt: TGCGCCAGCGGGTCGAATACGGGGGGTAGTGAAAAACTGTTTTTT
CDR3aa: CASGSNTGGSEKLFF
v_gene: TRBV5-1
d_gene: NA
abundance: NA
j_gene: TRBJ1-4

CDR3nt: TGTGCCAGCAGCCGGAGGAGGGGGCAGGGCGAAAAACTGTTTTTT
CDR3aa: CASSRRRGQGEKLFF
v_gene: TRBV5-8
d_gene: TRBD1
abundance: once
j_gene: TRBJ1-4

CDR3nt: TGTGCCAGCAGCCAAGGGACAGGCGGGGGTTACCCCGGGGAGCTGTTTTTT
CDR3aa: CASSQGTGGGYPGELFF
v_gene: TRBV5-4
d_gene: NA
abundance: NA
j_gene: TRBJ2-2

CDR3nt: TGTGCCAGCAGCCACAGACAGACCGCGAACACCGGGGAGCTGTTTTTT
CDR3aa: CASSHRQTANTGELFF
v_gene: TRBV14
d_gene: NA
abundance: few
j_gene: TRBJ2-2

CDR3nt: TGTGCCAGTAGTATGGGACAGGGGCCTGAAGCTTTCTTT
CDR3aa: CASSMGQGPEAFF
v_gene: TRBV19
d_gene: TRBD1
abundance: few
j_gene: TRBJ1-1

CDR3nt: TGTGCCATCAGTGAACGACTGAACTATGGCTACACCTTC
CDR3aa: CAISERLNYGYTF
v_gene: TRBV10-3
d_gene: NA
abundance: few
j_gene: TRBJ1-2

CDR3nt: TGTGCCAGCAGCTCGGGACTAGCTCGAGAGACCCAGTACTTC
CDR3aa: CASSSGLARETQYF
v_gene: TRBV7-9
d_gene: TRBD2
abundance: NA
j_gene: TRBJ2-5

CDR3nt: TGTGCCAGCAGCCCGACAGGTGGAAGTTCACCCCTCCACTTT
CDR3aa: CASSPTGGSSPLHF
v_gene: TRBV5-6
d_gene: NA
abundance: once
j_gene: TRBJ1-6

CDR3nt: TGTGCCAGCAGTGCGACAGGCCCTCCGGGGTACGAGCAGTACTTC
CDR3aa: CASSATGPPGYEQYF
v_gene: TRBV6-1
d_gene: NA
abundance: NA
j_gene: TRBJ2-7

CDR3nt: TGTGCCAGCATCGACTCTACAGGCGGACAGGGCGGCTACACCTTC
CDR3aa: CASIDSTGGQGGYTF
v_gene: TRBV28
d_gene: TRBD1
abundance: NA
j_gene: TRBJ1-2

CDR3nt: TGCAGCGTTGGTGCGGAAGAGACCCAGTACTTC
CDR3aa: CSVGAEETQYF
v_gene: TRBV29-1
d_gene: NA
abundance: NA
j_gene: TRBJ2-5

CDR3nt: TGTGTCAGCAGGCGCATGCAGGGTTATGGCTACACCTTC
CDR3aa: CVSRRMQGYGYTF
v_gene: TRBV28
d_gene: NA
abundance: NA
j_gene: TRBJ1-2

CDR3nt: TGTGCCAGCAGGCTAAACTACGAGCAGTACTTC
CDR3aa: CASRLNYEQYF
v_gene: TRBV28
d_gene: NA
abundance: few
j_gene: TRBJ2-7

CDR3nt: TGTGCCAGCAGCTTTGGCCGGGGGGGAAATGAGCAGTTCTTC
CDR3aa: CASSFGRGGNEQFF
v_gene: TRBV7-2
d_gene: TRBD2
abundance: NA
j_gene: TRBJ2-1

CDR3nt: TGTGCCAGCTCACCAACCGGGGTCAGGGACACTCCCTACAATGAGCAGTTCTTC
CDR3aa: CASSPTGVRDTPYNEQFF
v_gene: TRBV18
d_gene: NA
abundance: NA
j_gene: TRBJ2-1

CDR3nt: TGCGCCAGCAGCTCAGCGCAGGGAAACACCGGGGAGCTGTTTTTT
CDR3aa: CASSSAQGNTGELFF
v_gene: TRBV5-1
d_gene: NA
abundance: NA
j_gene: TRBJ2-2

CDR3nt: TGCGCCAGCAGTATGGGGCCAGGGAATGAGCAGTTCTTC
CDR3aa: CASSMGPGNEQFF
v_gene: TRBV5-1
d_gene: NA
abundance: NA
j_gene: TRBJ2-1

CDR3nt: TGTGCCAGCAGTTCGGACAGGGCGGGCAATCAGCCCCAGCATTTT
CDR3aa: CASSSDRAGNQPQHF
v_gene: TRBV6-6
d_gene: TRBD1
abundance: once
j_gene: TRBJ1-5

CDR3nt: TGTGCCAGTAGTGATCAGGGGGCCCGTGAGCAGTTCTTC
CDR3aa: CASSDQGAREQFF
v_gene: TRBV19
d_gene: TRBD1
abundance: NA
j_gene: TRBJ2-1

CDR3nt: TGTGCCAGTAGGGGAGGGACATTTGCCCTCCACTTT
CDR3aa: CASRGGTFALHF
v_gene: TRBV19
d_gene: NA
abundance: NA
j_gene: TRBJ1-6

CDR3nt: TGTGCCAGCAGTGTGGCTAGCGGGGGGAGCACAGATACGCAGTATTTT
CDR3aa: CASSVASGGSTDTQYF
v_gene: TRBV6-4
d_gene: TRBD2
abundance: NA
j_gene: TRBJ2-3

CDR3nt: TGCGCCAGCAGCCTAACCCTGGGGGGGGTACCCTACGAGCAGTACTTC
CDR3aa: CASSLTLGGVPYEQYF
v_gene: TRBV4-1
d_gene: TRBD2
abundance: NA
j_gene: TRBJ2-7

CDR3nt: TGTGCCAGCAGCTTGGAAGGTCAAGCGGCTTACAATGAGCAGTTCTTC
CDR3aa: CASSLEGQAAYNEQFF
v_gene: TRBV5-5
d_gene: NA
abundance: NA
j_gene: TRBJ2-1

CDR3nt: TGTGCCAGCAGTCTCGAAGGGGGGGCTAGCGGGACGAGGGTACTCCTGTACGAGCAGTACTTC
CDR3aa: CASSLEGGASGTRVLLYEQYF
v_gene: TRBV27
d_gene: TRBD2
abundance: NA
j_gene: TRBJ2-7

CDR3nt: TGTGTCAGCAGTGACCGACTCCCGGGACAGGGGAGGAACACTGAAGCTTTCTTT
CDR3aa: CVSSDRLPGQGRNTEAFF
v_gene: TRBV27
d_gene: TRBD1
abundance: once
j_gene: TRBJ1-1

CDR3nt: TGCGCCAGCAGCTTGGTTCAGGGGTCCGTGTCCTACAATGAGCAGTTCTTC
CDR3aa: CASSLVQGSVSYNEQFF
v_gene: TRBV5-1
d_gene: NA
abundance: NA
j_gene: TRBJ2-1